This T cell receptor (beta chain) was recorded in a study of blood T cell repertoires in COVID-19. Across the study: Specimens from acute and convalescent COVID-19 originated in the United States, Italy and Spain.

CDR1 and CDR2 from the germline V gene are MNHEY and SVGAGI. This CDR3 spans 15 amino acids. Trimming stripped 5 bases from V and 3 bases from J, with 16 bases between. Under the authors' procedure: By means of reference gene primer amplification, nucleated cell counts were estimated. Using immunoSEQ multiplex PCR, the repertoire was profiled, and TCRdb retains in-frame clones only, with some absent. V, J and clone size were drawn from that table, and D and trimming were deduced from the DNA. The sample records some 190,000 clones, approximately 81% being singletons. The chain carries TRBV6-5 and TRBJ1-2, with D unclear. The sequenced sample was peripheral blood. The TCR sequence derives from a human donor in a cohort sampled during active COVID-19. CDR3 in DNA: TGTGCCAGCAGTCCCCGTAGCTTACCAGACTATGGCTACACCTTC. Amino acid sequence: CASSPRSLPDYGYTF.